A single sample gave rise to the 14 T cell receptor beta chains below, sequenced in a study of cytotoxic CD8 clonotypes in ibrutinib-treated CLL. Method: immunoSEQ multiplex PCR; TCRdb's copy keeps in-frame clones and lacks some. The sample has around 310,000 clones, around four fifths seen once. This specimen was PBMCs, taken before ibrutinib treatment. The source of these receptors is a human donor with chronic lymphocytic leukemia.

As regards this clone: Other DNA sequences of this sample code for an identical CDR3. The chain couples TRBV9 to TRBJ2-1; 7 bases map to TRBD2. V lost 0 bases and J lost 7; bases outside the gene matches: 4. CDR3 size: 14 residues. Germline V gene lookup returns CDR1 SGDLS and CDR2 YYNGEE. Written as DNA, the CDR3 is TGTGCCAGCAGCGTAGCGGGAGGCACTAATGAGCAGTTCTTC. Translated: CASSVAGGTNEQFF.

The chain joins TRBV2 to TRBJ2-7; D call uncertain. CDR1 is SNHLY and CDR2 is FYNNEI in the germline V gene. The CDR3 totals 13 residues. Trimming stripped 7 bases from V and 2 bases from J, with 12 bases between. The DNA of the CDR3 is TGTGCCAGCATACCAAAGGGCCCCTACGAGCAGTACTTC. It translates to CASIPKGPYEQYF. The full variable domain, completed using reference TRBV2 and TRBJ2-7, is EPEVTQTPSHQVTQMGQEVILRCVPISNHLYFYWYRQILGQKVEFLVSFYNNEISEKSEIFDDQFSVERPDGSNFTLKIRSTKLEDSAMYFCASIPKGPYEQYFGPGTRLTVT.

This clone was seen just once. The chain uses TRBV9 and TRBJ1-2, with 9 bases lining up with TRBD1. The CDR3 has 15 residues. CDR1 SGDLS and CDR2 YYNGEE come from the germline V gene. With 3 bases clipped from V and 5 bases from J, the junction kept 8 bases outside the gene matches. The CDR3 DNA reads as TGTGCCAGCAGCGCTGGACAGGGGTTGTATTATGGCTACACCTTC. Its translation: CASSAGQGLYYGYTF.

The chain links TRBV2 to TRBJ1-4; 7 nucleotides agree with TRBD1. This CDR3 region has 14 residues. The J segment lost 7 bases and the V segment lost 6 bases, leaving 8 bases of the junction unmatched. Germline V lookup: CDR1 SNHLY, CDR2 FYNNEI. CDR3 loop: CASRMDRSLEKLFF. The CDR3 region has the DNA TGTGCCAGCAGAATGGACAGGAGCCTTGAAAAACTGTTTTTT. Full variable domain (remainder filled in from reference TRBV2 and TRBJ1-4): EPEVTQTPSHQVTQMGQEVILRCVPISNHLYFYWYRQILGQKVEFLVSFYNNEISEKSEIFDDQFSVERPDGSNFTLKIRSTKLEDSAMYFCASRMDRSLEKLFFGSGTQLSVL.

This clone was recorded only once. J is TRBJ1-5 and V is TRBV5-4; D is unclear. Per the germline V gene, CDR1 is SGHNT and CDR2 is YYREEE (reference sequence). V lost 4 bases, J lost 0 bases, and 8 bases lay in between. This CDR3 is built from 14 residues. The CDR3 nucleotides read TGTGCCAGCAGCATGGGAAATAGCAATCAGCCCCAGCATTTT. This sequence encodes CASSMGNSNQPQHF.

The chain is built from TRBV6-1 and TRBJ1-5; 9 bases are a match to TRBD1. The CDR3 extends over 14 amino acids. V lost 4 bases to trimming and J lost 7 bases; unmatched junction nucleotides: 5. Germline assignment: CDR1 MNHNS and CDR2 SASEGT. CDR3 loop: CASSGDRAYQPQHF. The DNA of the CDR3 is TGTGCCAGCAGTGGGGACAGGGCTTACCAGCCCCAGCATTTT.

The chain links TRBV4-1 to TRBJ2-1; D gene unclear. The CDR3 has 14 amino acids. Trimming stripped 3 bases from V and 8 bases from J, with 14 bases between. Germline CDR1 MGHRA, CDR2 YSYEKL. CDR3 bases: TGCGCCAGCAGCCATGCTTATTCCATGGATGAGCAGTTCTTC. Its protein is CASSHAYSMDEQFF.

In this sample, this clone turned up once. The J gene is TRBJ2-3, the V gene TRBV5-1; D gene uncertain. This CDR3 is 12 amino acids long. Trimming removed 2 bases at V and 4 bases at J, with 5 bases between. CDR1 and CDR2 (germline): SGHRS, YFSETQ. The CDR3 loop is CASSLGSDTQYF. The CDR3 DNA follows: TGCGCCAGCAGCTTAGGTTCAGATACGCAGTATTTT.

CDR3 nucleotide sequence: TGTGCCTGGAGTGGGACAGGGGGTTACGAGACCCAGTACTTC. Protein product: CAWSGTGGYETQYF. The chain recombines TRBV30 with TRBJ2-5; 10 bases are shared with TRBD1. The length of the CDR3 is 14 residues. After removal of 1 base from V and 5 bases from J, the junction contained 4 bases not matched to a gene. Per germline, CDR1 GTSNPN and CDR2 SVGIG (reference sequence).

The table lists this clone with a few counts. The chain uses TRBV10-2 and TRBJ2-2, with TRBD2 identical over 7 bases. Germline CDR1 reads WSHSY; CDR2 reads SAAADI. The CDR3 totals 15 residues. Trimming at V came to 3 bases and at J to 4 bases, leaving 5 bases not matched to a gene. The CDR3 nucleotides read TGCGCCAGCAGTGAAGGAAGGACTAGCACCGGGGAGCTGTTTTTT. Its protein is CASSEGRTSTGELFF.

This chain connects TRBV19 to TRBJ2-7; unclear D gene. V lost 1 base and J lost 6, with 13 bases in between. This CDR3 region has 14 residues. Germline-derived CDR1 and CDR2 are LNHDA and SQIVND (reference sequence). CDR3 loop: CASSIGWNTGEQYF. In DNA form, the CDR3 reads TGTGCCAGTAGTATAGGGTGGAATACCGGCGAGCAGTACTTC.

The rearrangement links TRBV5-1 to TRBJ2-5, with D uncertain. Trimming took off 1 base at V and 5 bases at J, with 9 bases between the two ends. Germline V gene data show CDR1 as SGHRS and CDR2 as YFSETQ. The CDR3 is 13 amino acids. Written as DNA, the CDR3 is TGCGCCAGCAGCTTGATGCTTGCGGAGACCCAGTACTTC. It yields the protein CASSLMLAETQYF.

The V and J genes are TRBV7-2 and TRBJ2-1, with TRBD1 matching 11 bases. Looked up from germline, CDR1 is SGHTA and CDR2 is FQGNSA. The CDR3 totals 18 residues. V lost 1 base, J lost 9 bases, and 14 bases stayed unmatched. This chain's CDR3 is CASSLVSPGQGAPGEQFF. DNA for the CDR3: TGTGCCAGCAGCTTAGTGTCCCCAGGACAGGGGGCGCCGGGTGAGCAGTTCTTC.

The gene calls are TRBV27 and TRBJ1-5, with TRBD1 matching over 7 bases. J lost 3 bases, V lost 7 bases, and 6 bases had no gene match. The CDR3 covers 14 residues. The V gene's germline CDR1 is MNHEY and CDR2 SMNVEV (reference sequence). CDR3 DNA: TGTGCCAGCAAAAGCACAGGGGCCAATCAGCCCCAGCATTTT. Translated: CASKSTGANQPQHF.